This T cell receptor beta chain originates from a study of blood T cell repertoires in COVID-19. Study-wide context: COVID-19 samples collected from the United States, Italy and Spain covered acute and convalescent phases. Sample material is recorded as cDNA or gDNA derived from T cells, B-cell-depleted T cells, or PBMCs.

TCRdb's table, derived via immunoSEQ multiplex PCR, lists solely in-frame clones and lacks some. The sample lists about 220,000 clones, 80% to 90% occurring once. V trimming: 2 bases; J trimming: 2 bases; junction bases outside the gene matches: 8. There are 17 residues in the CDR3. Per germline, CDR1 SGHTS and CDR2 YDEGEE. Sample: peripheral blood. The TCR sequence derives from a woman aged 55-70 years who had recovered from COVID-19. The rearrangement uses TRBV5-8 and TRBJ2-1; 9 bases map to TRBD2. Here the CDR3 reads CASSFWRGGEAYNEQFF. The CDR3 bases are TGTGCCAGCAGCTTCTGGCGGGGGGGAGAGGCCTACAATGAGCAGTTCTTC.